Listed here are 9 T cell receptor beta chains from one sample, sequenced in a study of monozygotic twins with inflammatory bowel disease. TCRdb re-called the 5' RACE reads and catalogs CDR3 proteins one per entry, DNA excluded. This repertoire includes roughly 330,000 distinct CDR3 sequences. Sequenced material: blood. These receptors were collected from a human donor with ulcerative colitis or Crohn's disease, or a healthy co-twin of an affected twin (not recorded which).

The V call is TRBV4-1, the J call TRBJ2-5; absent DNA, TCRdb's TRBD2 call cannot be checked. This CDR3 is 14 amino acids long. Germline CDR1 and CDR2: MGHRA and YSYEKL. The CDR3 loop reads CASSQGQRSGTQYF.

The chain couples TRBV5-1 to TRBJ2-5; TCRdb's D call of TRBD2 is untestable without DNA. CDR3 length: 17 amino acids. Germline CDR1 SGHRS, CDR2 YFSETQ. CDR3 amino acids: CASSLAPAAGGEETQYF.

The rearrangement uses TRBV5-1 and TRBJ1-1; the TRBD1 assignment by TCRdb is unverifiable without DNA. The germline V gene encodes CDR1 SGHRS and CDR2 YFSETQ. The CDR3 contains 15 residues. The CDR3 region is CASSLGYRGSLEAFF.

The chain uses TRBV11-3 and TRBJ2-5; TCRdb's assignment of TRBD2 cannot be checked, as there is no DNA. The CDR3 totals 16 residues. Germline CDR1 SGHNT, CDR2 YENEEA. CDR3 sequence: CASSLGSQRGQETQYF.

This chain joins TRBV28 and TRBJ2-7. The germline CDR1 and CDR2 sequences are MDHEN and SYDVKM. The CDR3 runs 14 residues. CDR3 residues: CASSSPTRKLEQYF.

The chain recombines TRBV9 with TRBJ2-1. The CDR3 length is 16 residues. CDR1 is SGDLS, CDR2 YYNGEE, per germline. CDR3 sequence reads: CASSVVPDGGYNEQFF.

The chain links TRBV3-1 to TRBJ2-6. Germline V CDR1 and CDR2: LGHDT, YNNKEL (reference sequence). The CDR3 sequence is 14 residues long. The CDR3 reads CASSQDSGANVLTF. The entire variable domain, with the rest obtained from reference TRBV3-1 and TRBJ2-6, is as follows: DTAVSQTPKYLVTQMGNDKSIKCEQNLGHDTMYWYKQDSKKFLKIMFSYNNKELIINETVPNRFSPKSPDKAHLNLHINSLELGDSAVYFCASSQDSGANVLTFGAGSRLTVL.

This chain links TRBV29-1 with TRBJ2-5; TCRdb selects TRBD2, and the lack of DNA leaves this call unchecked. The CDR3 sequence is 12 residues long. Germline CDR1 and CDR2: SQVTM and ANQGSEA. The CDR3 sequence: CSVGDYSETQYF.

This chain connects TRBV27 to TRBJ2-1; TCRdb selects TRBD1, and the lack of DNA leaves this call unchecked. The CDR3 spans 17 residues. From germline, CDR1 is MNHEY and CDR2 SMNVEV (reference sequence). This chain's CDR3 is CASRLYYRGRVNNEQFF.